This T cell receptor beta chain came from a study of blood T cells in healthy people across ages. Broader study findings: Leaving the PBMCs unsorted stopped any conclusive comparison of naive versus antigen-experienced cells. The fall in TCR beta diversity per million T cells was roughly linear with age. Because donor CMV status was unknown, expanded clonotype changes were possibly confounded.

The CDR3 consists of 15 residues. Germline V gene lookup returns CDR1 ENHRY and CDR2 SYGVKD. J lost 0 bases, V lost 5 bases, and 4 bases had no gene match. A second about 7 to 12 cycle PCR used barcoded and J-beta primers. TCRdb reprocessed the 5' RACE reads with MiXCR, giving one entry per CDR3 protein. Altogether under 950,000 distinct CDR3 sequences are present, about a fifth being singletons, with the ten largest covering approximately 20%. Details on this clonotype: Its specificity is unknown.

The sample was blood. This sequence originates from an older man in good health. J is TRBJ1-5 and V is TRBV10-3; 7 nucleotides line up with TRBD1. The CDR3 here is CAISNQGDSNQPQHF. CDR3 DNA sequence: TGTGCCATCAGTAACCAGGGGGATAGCAATCAGCCCCAGCATTTT.